This entry lists 2 T cell receptor beta chains sequenced from one sample in a study of blood T cell repertoires in COVID-19. Libraries were prepared by immunoSEQ multiplex PCR; TCRdb keeps only in-frame clonotypes and omits some of them. The data contain approximately 240,000 clones, roughly 80% of them singletons. Input material: peripheral blood. Receptor source: a woman in her sixties or seventies with acute or convalescent COVID-19.

V gene TRBV29-1 combines with J gene TRBJ2-4; possible D gene TRBD2, 7 bases. Per germline, CDR1 SQVTM and CDR2 ANQGSEA. Trimming removed 4 bases at V and 8 bases at J, with 15 bases between. The CDR3 sequence is 13 residues long. CDR3 coding DNA: TGCAGCGTTGCGGGGGGCCCAGAACACATTCAGTACTTC. Amino acid sequence: CSVAGGPEHIQYF.

The chain links TRBV5-6 to TRBJ2-3, with TRBD2 identical over 8 bases. Germline trimming cut 0 bases from V and 0 bases from J; bases unmatched to any gene: 9. CDR3 length: 18 residues. CDR1 is SGHDT, CDR2 YYEEEE, per germline. DNA of the CDR3: TGTGCCAGCAGCTTGGTCCTGTGGCGGGGGGAAAGCACAGATACGCAGTATTTT. It yields the protein CASSLVLWRGESTDTQYF.